A single sample gave rise to the 17 T cell receptor beta chains below, sequenced in a study of patients and donors after allogeneic stem cell transplantation. MiXCR was run by TCRdb on the RT-PCR reads, yielding one entry per CDR3 protein. Among a few hundred thousand distinct CDR3 sequences, roughly 13% were seen once, and the ten largest hold around 10%. Sequencing was done on a sample of blood, either unsorted or a sorted T cell fraction (not recorded which). These receptors were collected from a human donor who was either an allogeneic HSCT recipient or a stem cell or donor lymphocyte infusion donor (not recorded which). It is not recorded whose cells these are; they may come from a transplant donor.

V and J are TRBV12-3 or TRBV12-4 and TRBJ2-4, with D perhaps given as TRBD1 or TRBD2 (5 bases each). The CDR3 is 14 residues long. The V end lost 5 bases, the J end lost 6 bases, and 14 bases lay between the germline ends. CDR3 sequence reads: CASSHRDPLNIQYF. CDR3 in DNA: TGTGCCAGCAGTCACCGGGACCCCCTAAACATTCAGTACTTC.

A few counts support this clonotype. The chain recombines TRBV29-1 with TRBJ2-2; no firm D call. This CDR3 is 12 amino acids long. CDR1 SQVTM and CDR2 ANQGSEA come from the germline V gene. V dropped 6 bases and J dropped 7 bases, with 12 bases sitting between them. CDR3 nucleotides: TGCAGCGTAGTGGGGTGGCGCGGGGAGCTGTTTTTT. Translated: CSVVGWRGELFF.

The chain employs TRBV29-1 and TRBJ1-5; possibly TRBD1 for D (6 bases). From germline, CDR1 is SQVTM and CDR2 ANQGSEA. CDR3 size: 15 residues. V gave up 6 bases and J gave up 5 bases, with 20 bases separating them. CDR3 sequence: CSVSLGQGIDQPQHF. CDR3 nucleotide sequence: TGCAGCGTGTCTTTGGGCCAGGGGATCGATCAGCCCCAGCATTTT.

The CDR3 coding sequence is TGCGCCAGCAGCTTGGGCCCCACTAAGCGGGGCACAGATACGCAGTATTTT. Translating it yields CASSLGPTKRGTDTQYF. This rearrangement joins TRBV5-1 to TRBJ2-3; D might be TRBD2 (6 bases). Germline CDR1 SGHRS, CDR2 YFSETQ. The CDR3 loop spans 17 amino acids. Trimming removed 0 bases from V and 1 base from J, with 15 bases in between.

This clonotype has a handful of counts. The chain links TRBV6-5 to TRBJ2-5, with a weak D call TRBD1 (5 bases). V was pared by 0 bases and J by 5 bases, with 19 bases between. The CDR3 covers 17 residues. Looked up from germline, CDR1 is MNHEY and CDR2 is SVGAGI. CDR3: CASSYSIMGQTWETQYF. In nucleotides, the CDR3 is TGTGCCAGCAGTTACTCGATAATGGGGCAGACCTGGGAGACCCAGTACTTC.

Many counts were recorded for this clonotype. The V call is TRBV5-1, the J call TRBJ2-3, with 10 bases that match TRBD1. The V segment lost 3 bases and the J segment 0 bases; nucleotides outside the gene matches: 4. The CDR3 sequence is 16 residues long. The germline V gene has CDR1 SGHRS and CDR2 YFSETQ. CDR3 in DNA: TGCGCCAGCAGCTCCTTGACAGGGGGCAGCACAGATACGCAGTATTTT. Residues: CASSSLTGGSTDTQYF.

The chain combines TRBV19 with TRBJ2-7, with 7 nucleotides matching TRBD1. This CDR3 region has 16 residues. The V and J ends lost 8 bases and 7 bases, in that order; junction bases with no gene match: 20. Germline CDR1 is LNHDA and CDR2 is SQIVND (reference sequence). The CDR3 loop reads CASGRTGSTGTREQYF. The CDR3 region has the DNA TGTGCCAGTGGACGGACAGGATCAACCGGAACGAGGGAGCAGTACTTC.

This chain links TRBV20-1 with TRBJ2-3; D may match TRBD1 or TRBD2 (6 bases each). This CDR3 has 15 residues. The V gene lost 0 bases and the J gene lost 2 bases, with 12 bases spanning the gap. The germline gives CDR1 DFQATT, CDR2 SNEGSKA (reference sequence). Written as DNA, the CDR3 is TGCAGTGCTAGAGATAACAGGGAGGCCACAGATACGCAGTATTTT. It yields the protein CSARDNREATDTQYF.

This sequence joins TRBV11-2 and TRBJ2-3; 12 nucleotides agree with TRBD2. The ends lost 3 bases at V and 2 bases at J; junction bases unmatched: 12. The CDR3 consists of 19 residues. In germline, CDR1 is SGHAT, CDR2 FQNNGV. The CDR3 bases are TGTGCCAGCAGCTTCGGGGGGCGGACTAGCGGGGCCCCCACAGATACGCAGTATTTT. This translates into CASSFGGRTSGAPTDTQYF.

This clonotype was counted between two and nine times. V usage is TRBV10-2 and J usage is TRBJ1-5, with 8 bases matching TRBD1. The junction had 7 bases not matched to a gene; V was cut back by 5 bases and J by 7 bases. This CDR3 comprises 14 residues. Germline CDR1 WSHSY, CDR2 SAAADI. The CDR3 DNA reads TGCGCCAGCAGTTCGGACAGGGAATCACAGCCCCAGCATTTT. Translating it yields CASSSDRESQPQHF.

This clonotype showed up just a few times. Here the CDR3 reads CASTEAGGTYEQYF. For the CDR3, the DNA is TGTGCCAGCACCGAGGCGGGCGGGACCTACGAGCAGTACTTC. V is TRBV3-1 and J is TRBJ2-7; TRBD2 is a possible D gene (6 bases). This CDR3 comprises 14 residues. Germline CDR1 and CDR2: LGHDT and YNNKEL (reference sequence). Trimming left V 7 bases short and J 2 bases short, with 15 bases between.

The genes are TRBV3-1 and TRBJ1-1; D gene uncertain. The length of the CDR3 is 14 residues. Trimming cost V 2 bases and J 4 bases, with 11 bases left between them. The germline V gene encodes CDR1 LGHDT and CDR2 YNNKEL (reference sequence). The CDR3 DNA reads TGTGCCAGCAGCCAAATCAACCGGGCCACTGAAGCTTTCTTT. It specifies CASSQINRATEAFF.

The J gene is TRBJ2-1, the V gene TRBV7-3; maybe TRBD1 (5 bases). V was shortened by 6 bases and J by 4 bases, with 13 bases between the two germline ends. Germline CDR1 reads SGHTA; CDR2 reads FQGTGA. The CDR3 covers 14 residues. This CDR3 reads CASSHKRGYNEQFF. The CDR3 DNA reads as TGTGCCAGCAGTCATAAAAGGGGTTACAATGAGCAGTTCTTC.

The chain is built from TRBV19 and TRBJ1-2; tentative D call: TRBD1 (6 bases). The CDR3 has 14 residues. Germline CDR1 reads LNHDA; CDR2 reads SQIVND (reference sequence). Trimming pared 6 bases from V and 2 bases from J, leaving 13 bases between. CDR3 DNA sequence: TGTGCCAGTAGCCTCGGGACACCGAACTATGGCTACACCTTC. It codes for CASSLGTPNYGYTF.

The chain couples TRBV7-3 to TRBJ2-3; D is possibly TRBD2 (5 bases). V was shortened by 6 bases and J by 7 bases, with 14 bases between the two germline ends. Looked up from germline, CDR1 is SGHTA and CDR2 is FQGTGA. The length of the CDR3 is 13 residues. CDR3 in amino acids: CASSQNGVNTQYF. The CDR3 DNA reads TGTGCCAGCAGTCAAAACGGGGTAAATACGCAGTATTTT.

This clonotype was counted a few times. The rearrangement joins TRBV7-8 to TRBJ2-1, with 11 bases identical to TRBD1. There are 15 residues in the CDR3. Trimming cost V 6 bases and J 7 bases; bases outside gene matches: 8. The V gene's germline CDR1 is SGHVS and CDR2 FQNEAQ. CDR3 coding DNA: TGTGCCAGCAGGCCGGACAGGGGGCAGAAGAATGAGCAGTTCTTC. Protein sequence: CASRPDRGQKNEQFF.

Ten or more counts support this clonotype. CDR3 in amino acids: CASVAGVTDTQYF. The CDR3 DNA follows: TGTGCCAGCGTAGCGGGAGTGACAGATACGCAGTATTTT. The gene calls are TRBV7-9 and TRBJ2-3; TRBD2 matches 9 bases. The V gene's germline CDR1 is SEHNR and CDR2 FQNEAQ (reference sequence). There are 13 residues in the CDR3. V was clipped by 8 bases and J by 3 bases; unmatched bases: 3.